This note documents a single T cell receptor beta chain sequence. This sample was included in a study of human T cells and chemical hapten exposure. TCRdb itself ran the RACE reads through MiXCR, one entry per CDR3 protein. The sample has about 120,000 distinct CDR3 sequences, about 12% seen once. Germline V lookup: CDR1 DFQATT, CDR2 SNEGSKA (reference sequence). V was clipped by 0 bases and J by 4 bases; unmatched bases: 12. The CDR3 spans 17 residues. Stated time point: patch test 1, 2 weeks after DPC sensitization. Treatment defined: therapeutic diphenylcyclopropenone sensitization with weekly scalp DPC.

This sequence originates from a woman aged 50 to 60 with alopecia areata. Some clones in this sample may be carry-over from other donors' samples. The sequenced sample was whole blood, obtained in connection with sensitization to the hapten diphenylcyclopropenone (DPC). The rearrangement joins TRBV20-1 to TRBJ2-1; 7 bases map to TRBD2. CDR3 amino acids: CSARDLYGLGKYNEQFF. As DNA, the CDR3 is TGCAGTGCTAGAGATCTGTATGGACTAGGGAAGTACAATGAGCAGTTCTTC.